This TCR beta chain was profiled in a study of T cells in Graves' hyperthyroidism and ophthalmopathy. The V gene's germline CDR1 is SGHNT and CDR2 YYREEE (reference sequence). The V end lost 1 base, the J end lost 9 bases, and 20 bases lay between the germline ends. The CDR3 has 16 residues. From RNA transcripts, TCR beta CDR3 regions were amplified. During a first-round RT-PCR of the TCR CDR3, the HTBI primer set was used. TCRdb called the multiplex PCR reads again in MiXCR, with one record for every CDR3 protein. The table includes about 410,000 distinct CDR3 sequences, approximately 15% detected once.

Sample: blood. The gene calls are TRBV5-4 and TRBJ1-5; D is possibly TRBD1 (6 bases). This receptor was obtained from a man younger than 35 with Graves' ophthalmopathy. Here the CDR3 DNA reads TGTGCCAGCAGCTTGATCGAACAGGGTGAGAATGCGCCCCAGCATTTT. As protein: CASSLIEQGENAPQHF.